The 2 T cell receptor beta chains listed next were all sequenced from one sample in a study of CD8 T cells in ankylosing spondylitis. Study results and limitations: Made up of eight highly homologous variants, a TCR beta motif appeared characteristic of ankylosing spondylitis blood.

The antigens of these receptors remain unknown. TCRdb fed the 5' RACE reads into MiXCR, producing one record per CDR3 protein. The sample lists around 540,000 distinct CDR3 sequences, about 12% occurring once. The source material was blood, either unsorted or a sorted T cell fraction (not recorded which). The receptor source for this set is a male donor with ankylosing spondylitis.

This clonotype appeared a few times. The rearrangement joins TRBV28 to TRBJ2-7, with 11 bases fitting TRBD2. V was clipped by 6 bases and J by 5 bases; unmatched bases: 9. The V gene's germline CDR1 is MDHEN and CDR2 SYDVKM. CDR3 length: 15 amino acids. The CDR3 region has the DNA TGTGCCAGCAGACTACCTAGCGGGAGGCAGAACGAGCAGTACTTC. This codes for CASRLPSGRQNEQYF.

The V gene is TRBV7-8, the J gene TRBJ2-7, with D maybe TRBD1 (7 bases). CDR3 size: 15 residues. CDR1 SGHVS and CDR2 FQNEAQ come from the germline V gene. The V end lost 5 bases, the J end lost 2 bases, and 16 bases lay between the germline ends. CDR3 sequence (DNA): TGTGCCAGCAGCCCCTCCAGGGGGGTCACCTACGAGCAGTACTTC. Translated, it gives CASSPSRGVTYEQYF.